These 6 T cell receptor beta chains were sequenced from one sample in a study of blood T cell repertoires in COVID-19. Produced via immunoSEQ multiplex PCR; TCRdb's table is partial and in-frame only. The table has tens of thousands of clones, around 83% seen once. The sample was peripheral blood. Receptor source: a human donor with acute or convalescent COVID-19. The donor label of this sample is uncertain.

This CDR3 reads CASSPTIGQHYGYTF. As DNA, the CDR3 is TGTGCCAGCAGCCCTACAATAGGACAGCACTATGGCTACACCTTC. The chain has TRBV28 and TRBJ1-2; possibly TRBD1 for D (6 bases). Between the trimmed V and J ends, which lost 6 bases and 3 bases, there was a span of 17 bases. This CDR3 has 15 amino acids. The germline V gene encodes CDR1 MDHEN and CDR2 SYDVKM.

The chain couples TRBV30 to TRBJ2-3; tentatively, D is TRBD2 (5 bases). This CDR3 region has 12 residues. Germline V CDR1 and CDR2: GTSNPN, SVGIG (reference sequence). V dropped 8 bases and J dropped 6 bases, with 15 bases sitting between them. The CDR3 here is CARTSGGDTQYF. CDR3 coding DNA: TGTGCCAGGACTTCAGGTGGCGATACGCAGTATTTT.

For the CDR3, the DNA is TGTGCCAGCAGTGCCTACTCACAGGGTTTCTACGAGCAGTACTTC. It specifies CASSAYSQGFYEQYF. The chain recombines TRBV28 with TRBJ2-7, with D perhaps matching TRBD1 (6 bases). The CDR3 covers 15 residues. The germline V gene encodes CDR1 MDHEN and CDR2 SYDVKM. V was clipped by 5 bases and J by 3 bases, with 17 bases between them.

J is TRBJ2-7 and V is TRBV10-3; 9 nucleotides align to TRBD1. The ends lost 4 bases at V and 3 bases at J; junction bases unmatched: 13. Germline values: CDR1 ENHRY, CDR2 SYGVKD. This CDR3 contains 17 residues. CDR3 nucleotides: TGTGCCATCAGTGCGGTCCCGGGACAGGGCCCGAACTACGAGCAGTACTTC. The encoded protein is CAISAVPGQGPNYEQYF.

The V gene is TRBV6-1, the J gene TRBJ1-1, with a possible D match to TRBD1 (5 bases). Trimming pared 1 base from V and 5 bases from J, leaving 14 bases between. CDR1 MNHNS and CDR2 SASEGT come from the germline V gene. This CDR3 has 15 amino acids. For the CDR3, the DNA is TGTGCCAGCAGTGAAGGGCAGGGAAGGGCAACTGAAGCTTTCTTT. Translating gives CASSEGQGRATEAFF.

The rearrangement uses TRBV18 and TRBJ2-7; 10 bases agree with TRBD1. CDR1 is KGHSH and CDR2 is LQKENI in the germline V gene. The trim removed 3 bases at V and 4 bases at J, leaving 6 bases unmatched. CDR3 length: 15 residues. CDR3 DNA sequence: TGTGCCAGCTCACCCAGGGACAGGGGAGGGTACGAGCAGTACTTC. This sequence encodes CASSPRDRGGYEQYF.